The 26 T cell receptor beta chains in this list originate from one sample, sequenced in a study of Ad26.COV2.S vaccination and SARS-CoV-2 variants. Assay used: immunoSEQ multiplex PCR; TCRdb lists only in-frame clones, some missing. The sample holds fewer than 900,000 clones; around 90% are singletons and the top ten take around 1.4%. The treatment here: about 20 received Ad26.COV2.S at low or high dose, single or two shots; roughly five received placebo; per-sample allocation not given. Specimen acquisition occurred on day 63 following the initial vaccine or placebo injection. Material: peripheral blood, obtained in a trial of Ad26.COV2.S vaccine versus placebo. All receptors derive from a person aged 18-60 years who received the Ad26.COV2.S COVID-19 vaccine or a placebo.

This chain uses TRBV6-1 with TRBJ1-3, with TRBD1 as a possible D gene (6 bases). With 3 bases removed from V and 3 bases from J, the gap between germline ends came to 18 bases. This CDR3 is built from 17 residues. CDR1 is MNHNS, CDR2 SASEGT, per germline. The CDR3 nucleotides are TGTGCCAGCAGTGACGTGCAGACAGGCCGGGGTGGAAACACCATATATTTT. Its protein product is CASSDVQTGRGGNTIYF.

The V and J genes are TRBV2 and TRBJ2-7, with TRBD2 matching over 9 bases. Germline V CDR1 and CDR2: SNHLY, FYNNEI. The CDR3 sequence is 13 residues long. J lost 4 bases, V lost 5 bases, and 3 bases had no gene match. The CDR3 DNA sequence: TGTGCCAGCAGTAGCGGGGGGCGGTACGAGCAGTACTTC. This codes for CASSSGGRYEQYF.

The V gene is TRBV27, the J gene TRBJ1-6; D gene ambiguous. V was trimmed by 6 bases and J by 3 bases, leaving 9 bases between them. The CDR3 loop spans 14 amino acids. Germline V gene lookup returns CDR1 MNHEY and CDR2 SMNVEV (reference sequence). In DNA form, the CDR3 reads TGTGCCAGCAGCGAAGGGTACTATAATTCACCCCTCCACTTT. Amino acid sequence: CASSEGYYNSPLHF.

This clone was counted only a few times. The chain employs TRBV7-9 and TRBJ2-3; D may be TRBD1 (6 bases). The V end was cut by 5 bases, the J end by 1 base, with 16 bases between. Germline loops: CDR1 SEHNR, CDR2 FQNEAQ (reference sequence). The CDR3 extends over 16 amino acids. DNA for the CDR3: TGTGCCAGCAGCCGACAACAGGGAAGGGGCACAGATACGCAGTATTTT. It translates to CASSRQQGRGTDTQYF.

The chain joins TRBV30 to TRBJ2-7, with TRBD1 identical over 9 bases. Trimming took 1 base from V and 3 from J; bases not matched to a gene: 4. CDR1 and CDR2 (germline): GTSNPN, SVGIG (reference sequence). The CDR3 is 14 residues long. As DNA, the CDR3 is TGTGCCTGGAGTGGCATGACAGGGGGCTACGAGCAGTACTTC. It yields the protein CAWSGMTGGYEQYF.

This chain connects TRBV29-1 to TRBJ2-3, with TRBD2 matching over 9 bases. The trim removed 6 bases at V and 0 bases at J, leaving 7 bases unmatched. This CDR3 comprises 15 residues. In germline, CDR1 is SQVTM, CDR2 ANQGSEA. The CDR3 DNA follows: TGCAGCGTCCGAGGACTAGCGACTAGCACAGATACGCAGTATTTT. This gives the protein CSVRGLATSTDTQYF.

This clone was found once. The rearrangement joins TRBV11-3 to TRBJ2-3; 11 nucleotides agree with TRBD2. CDR1 SGHNT and CDR2 YENEEA come from the germline V gene. V was clipped by 4 bases and J by 9 bases; unmatched bases: 15. The CDR3 runs to 17 residues. The CDR3 here is CASSSKVTSGIRNTQYF. CDR3 DNA sequence: TGTGCCAGCAGCTCGAAGGTGACTAGCGGGATCAGAAACACGCAGTATTTT.

The rearrangement links TRBV5-1 to TRBJ2-3; a possible D gene is TRBD2 (6 bases). Germline V gene lookup returns CDR1 SGHRS and CDR2 YFSETQ. V was shortened by 0 bases and J by 2 bases, with 16 bases between the two germline ends. The CDR3 length is 17 residues. CDR3 in amino acids: CASSLAKRVAYTDTQYF. The DNA for the CDR3 is TGCGCCAGCAGCTTGGCCAAGCGGGTAGCATACACAGATACGCAGTATTTT.

The chain uses TRBV10-3 and TRBJ1-6; perhaps TRBD1 as D (5 bases). CDR1 and CDR2 (germline): ENHRY, SYGVKD. Deletions cut 7 bases from V and 8 bases from J, with 18 bases between. The CDR3 runs to 15 residues. In DNA form, the CDR3 reads TGTGCCATCAACCTGGGACCGCCATGGGATTCACCCCTCCACTTT. Translation gives CAINLGPPWDSPLHF.

The V gene is TRBV5-1, the J gene TRBJ2-1, with TRBD1 matching 11 bases. V dropped 3 bases and J dropped 4; count of bases not matched to a gene: 6. The CDR3 is made up of 16 amino acids. Germline lookup yields CDR1 SGHRS and CDR2 YFSETQ. CDR3 region: CASSSSGQGAYNEQFF. The CDR3 DNA sequence: TGCGCCAGCAGCTCCTCCGGACAGGGGGCTTACAATGAGCAGTTCTTC.

In this sample, this clone turned up once. The genes are TRBV5-8 and TRBJ1-1, with D unresolved. Trimming cost V 0 bases and J 3 bases, with 9 bases left between them. The CDR3 runs to 14 residues. Per germline, CDR1 SGHTS and CDR2 YDEGEE. The CDR3 sequence is CASSLGGRYTEAFF. The CDR3 DNA is TGTGCCAGCAGCTTGGGCGGCAGGTACACTGAAGCTTTCTTT. The full variable domain, completed using reference TRBV5-8 and TRBJ1-1, is EAGVTQSPTHLIKTRGQQATLRCSPISGHTSVYWYQQALGLGLQFLLWYDEGEERNRGNFPPRFSGRQFPNYSSELNVNALELEDSALYLCASSLGGRYTEAFFGQGTRLTVV.

The rearrangement uses TRBV27 and TRBJ2-3; D gene ambiguous. This CDR3 has 14 residues. V was shortened by 6 bases and J by 6 bases, with 16 bases between the two germline ends. CDR1 and CDR2 (germline): MNHEY, SMNVEV (reference sequence). This chain's CDR3 is CASRMTFSRDTQYF. CDR3 sequence (DNA): TGTGCCAGCAGGATGACTTTCTCGAGGGATACGCAGTATTTT.

The CDR3 here is CASSYSEGKQPQHF. The CDR3 DNA sequence: TGTGCCAGCAGTTACTCGGAGGGGAAACAGCCCCAGCATTTT. The rearrangement links TRBV6-5 to TRBJ1-5; the D gene is possibly TRBD1 (5 bases). Germline-derived CDR1 and CDR2 are MNHEY and SVGAGI. Trimming took 0 bases from V and 7 from J, leaving 10 bases between them. The CDR3 is made up of 14 amino acids.

In its sample, this clone was seen a few times. The V and J genes are TRBV2 and TRBJ2-5; D gene ambiguous. The germline V and J ends were trimmed by 5 bases and 9 bases, with 10 bases remaining between them. CDR1 and CDR2 from the germline V gene are SNHLY and FYNNEI. This CDR3 has 11 residues. CDR3 sequence: CASSPPRAQYF. CDR3 coding DNA: TGTGCCAGCAGTCCCCCAAGGGCCCAGTACTTC.

CDR3 residues: CASSMGLAGGPVDTQYF. DNA for the CDR3: TGTGCCAGTAGTATGGGACTAGCGGGGGGGCCTGTAGATACGCAGTATTTT. The chain carries TRBV19 and TRBJ2-3, with TRBD2 matching 16 bases. The ends lost 3 bases at V and 5 bases at J; junction bases unmatched: 5. Germline-derived CDR1 and CDR2 are LNHDA and SQIVND (reference sequence). The CDR3 has 17 residues.

This clone was observed a few times. This chain's CDR3 is CASSEGSEAYEQYF. The CDR3 nucleotides are TGTGCCAGCAGTGAAGGGTCGGAAGCCTACGAGCAGTACTTC. The V call is TRBV2, the J call TRBJ2-7; D gene unclear. Trimming stripped 1 base from V and 2 bases from J, with 9 bases between. The CDR3 covers 14 residues. Germline V gene data show CDR1 as SNHLY and CDR2 as FYNNEI.

V and J are TRBV24-1 and TRBJ1-6; the match to TRBD1 covers 9 bases. The CDR3 extends over 11 amino acids. CDR1 is KGHDR, CDR2 SFDVKD, per germline. The J segment lost 8 bases and the V segment lost 12 bases, leaving 1 base of the junction unmatched. CDR3 in DNA: TGTGCCGGGACAGGGTATTCACCCCTCCACTTT. This gives the protein CAGTGYSPLHF.

As concerns this clone: The sample contains more than one DNA sequence encoding this CDR3. CDR3 in DNA: TGTGCCTGGAGTCCGGGGTACGAGCAGTACTTC. This codes for CAWSPGYEQYF. V is TRBV30 and J is TRBJ2-7; tentative D call: TRBD2 (5 bases). Germline V gene lookup returns CDR1 GTSNPN and CDR2 SVGIG (reference sequence). This CDR3 is 11 amino acids long. The V and J ends lost 2 bases and 4 bases respectively, with 6 bases between them.

This chain uses TRBV5-1 with TRBJ2-3; 12 bases align to TRBD2. The CDR3 spans 14 residues. The V gene's germline CDR1 is SGHRS and CDR2 YFSETQ. V was pared by 5 bases and J by 4 bases, with 2 bases of the junction left unmatched. The CDR3 DNA follows: TGCGCCAGCAGACTAGCGGGAGGCGCAGATACGCAGTATTTT. This sequence encodes CASRLAGGADTQYF.

This chain connects TRBV12-3 or TRBV12-4 to TRBJ1-4, with D maybe TRBD1 (5 bases). The CDR3 loop spans 11 amino acids. Trimming stripped 9 bases from V and 12 bases from J, with 14 bases between. CDR3 loop: CASKRGLELFF. In nucleotides, the CDR3 is TGTGCCAGTAAGAGGGGCTTAGAACTGTTTTTT.

The V call is TRBV10-3, the J call TRBJ1-5, with 11 bases that match TRBD1. Germline V gives CDR1 ENHRY, CDR2 SYGVKD. The CDR3 has 17 residues. The V segment lost 4 bases and the J segment 6 bases; nucleotides outside the gene matches: 11. CDR3 residues: CAISGGQGANMGQPQHF. DNA for the CDR3: TGTGCCATCAGTGGAGGACAGGGGGCGAATATGGGTCAGCCCCAGCATTTT.

V is TRBV6-6 and J is TRBJ1-5; no firm D call. Looked up from germline, CDR1 is MNHNY and CDR2 is SVGAGI (reference sequence). This CDR3 has 15 residues. V lost 3 bases and J lost 7, with 16 bases in between. The CDR3 region has the DNA TGTGCCAGCAGTTATCTCCAGAATAGTAGGCAGCCCCAGCATTTT. Translation gives CASSYLQNSRQPQHF.

The gene calls are TRBV9 and TRBJ2-2; a weak D match, TRBD1 (7 bases). CDR3 length: 15 residues. V lost 3 bases and J lost 6, with 15 bases in between. Germline V gene lookup returns CDR1 SGDLS and CDR2 YYNGEE. Here the CDR3 reads CASSGRDSPAGELFF. Written as DNA, the CDR3 is TGTGCCAGCAGCGGGAGGGACAGCCCGGCCGGGGAGCTGTTTTTT.

The rearrangement links TRBV5-1 to TRBJ2-1; 10 bases agree with TRBD2. This CDR3 has 17 amino acids. V shed 5 bases and J 6 bases; nucleotides not matched to a gene: 14. Germline V gene sequence: CDR1 SGHRS, CDR2 YFSETQ. The CDR3 loop is CASSRASGGAGVNEQFF. The CDR3 DNA sequence: TGCGCCAGCAGTCGAGCTAGCGGGGGAGCCGGGGTCAATGAGCAGTTCTTC.

This clone was seen only once. The V gene is TRBV7-9, the J gene TRBJ2-2; 12 bases are a match to TRBD2. This CDR3 comprises 19 residues. The germline V gene has CDR1 SEHNR and CDR2 FQNEAQ (reference sequence). V lost 5 bases, J lost 3 bases, and 13 bases stayed unmatched. The CDR3 reads CASSPRLTSGGPDTGELFF. DNA of the CDR3: TGTGCCAGCAGCCCCCGCCTCACTAGCGGGGGGCCTGACACCGGGGAGCTGTTTTTT.

The chain carries TRBV19 and TRBJ2-3, with 9 bases aligning to TRBD1. This CDR3 is 13 amino acids long. In germline, CDR1 is LNHDA, CDR2 SQIVND (reference sequence). V trimming: 10 bases; J trimming: 1 base; junction bases outside the gene matches: 3. The chain's CDR3 is CATRTGGTDTQYF. As DNA, the CDR3 is TGTGCCACCCGGACAGGGGGCACAGATACGCAGTATTTT.